A selection of T cell receptor beta chains follows, all from one sample in a study of control samples from healthy donors and cancer patients. Data came from immunoSEQ multiplex PCR; TCRdb stores just in-frame clones and leaves some out. Seen here are just over 150,000 clones, about 93% observed once, and the top ten hold 2% to 2.5%. Sequenced: blood. Receptors originate from a man aged 45-60 years in good health. The CDR3 runs from the conserved cysteine through the conserved F or W. The D gene is left open where the match is weak. Clone size is given for some rows only: seen once, a few or many times, or a class if the clone is expanded.

J gene: TRBJ1-1
D gene: -
clone size: -
V gene: TRBV30
CDR3 protein: CAWGRGSTEAFF
CDR3 DNA: TGTGCCTGGGGGAGGGGAAGCACTGAAGCTTTCTTT

J gene: TRBJ1-1
D gene: -
clone size: -
V gene: TRBV7-8
CDR3 protein: CASSPVKDRRNTEAFF
CDR3 DNA: TGTGCCAGCAGCCCCGTTAAAGACCGGAGGAACACTGAAGCTTTCTTT

J gene: TRBJ2-2
D gene: TRBD2
clone size: -
V gene: TRBV3-1/TRBV3-2
CDR3 protein: CASSQALNRLAGGTGELFF
CDR3 DNA: TGTGCCAGCAGCCAAGCGTTGAATAGACTAGCGGGTGGTACCGGGGAGCTGTTTTTT

J gene: TRBJ1-6
D gene: -
clone size: -
V gene: TRBV9
CDR3 protein: CASSVGGSYNSPLHF
CDR3 DNA: TGTGCCAGCAGCGTAGGGGGATCCTATAATTCACCCCTCCACTTT

J gene: TRBJ2-3
D gene: -
clone size: -
V gene: TRBV5-1
CDR3 protein: CASSPLGSGSTDTQYF
CDR3 DNA: TGCGCCAGCAGCCCCTTGGGTAGCGGTAGCACAGATACGCAGTATTTT

J gene: TRBJ1-5
D gene: -
clone size: -
V gene: TRBV10-3
CDR3 protein: CATPRTQHF
CDR3 DNA: TGTGCCACTCCCAGGACCCAGCATTTT

J gene: TRBJ2-1
D gene: -
clone size: -
V gene: TRBV4-1
CDR3 protein: CASSQPRGSPYNEQFF
CDR3 DNA: TGCGCCAGCAGCCAACCTCGGGGTTCCCCCTACAATGAGCAGTTCTTC

J gene: TRBJ2-5
D gene: -
clone size: once
V gene: TRBV6-5
CDR3 protein: CASSYSNQGETQYF
CDR3 DNA: TGTGCCAGCAGTTACTCGAACCAGGGAGAGACCCAGTACTTC

J gene: TRBJ2-1
D gene: -
clone size: -
V gene: TRBV19
CDR3 protein: CASRDPGAVNEQFF
CDR3 DNA: TGTGCCAGTAGGGATCCGGGGGCGGTTAATGAGCAGTTCTTC

J gene: TRBJ1-5
D gene: TRBD1
clone size: -
V gene: TRBV28
CDR3 protein: CASSFDGTGGFQPQHF
CDR3 DNA: TGTGCCAGCAGTTTTGATGGGACAGGGGGCTTTCAGCCCCAGCATTTT

J gene: TRBJ2-7
D gene: -
clone size: -
V gene: TRBV14
CDR3 protein: CASSQSTAFDYEQYF
CDR3 DNA: TGTGCCAGCAGCCAATCCACAGCCTTCGACTACGAGCAGTACTTC

J gene: TRBJ1-2
D gene: -
clone size: -
V gene: TRBV10-3
CDR3 protein: CAISALPGDGYTF
CDR3 DNA: TGTGCCATCAGTGCACTCCCCGGGGATGGCTACACCTTC

J gene: TRBJ1-2
D gene: TRBD1
clone size: -
V gene: TRBV27
CDR3 protein: CASSPRVAGQGNGYTF
CDR3 DNA: TGTGCCAGCAGTCCAAGGGTTGCGGGACAGGGAAATGGCTACACCTTC

J gene: TRBJ2-3
D gene: TRBD2
clone size: -
V gene: TRBV28
CDR3 protein: CASLAGGTDTQYF
CDR3 DNA: TGTGCCAGCCTAGCGGGTGGCACAGATACGCAGTATTTT

J gene: TRBJ2-1
D gene: TRBD2
clone size: -
V gene: TRBV28
CDR3 protein: CASSEDKWEGRVNEQFF
CDR3 DNA: TGTGCCAGCAGTGAGGATAAGTGGGAGGGCCGGGTAAATGAGCAGTTCTTC

J gene: TRBJ2-3
D gene: TRBD1
clone size: -
V gene: TRBV29-1
CDR3 protein: CSVGDSTSTDTQYF
CDR3 DNA: TGCAGCGTGGGGGACAGTACTAGCACAGATACGCAGTATTTT

J gene: TRBJ1-1
D gene: -
clone size: -
V gene: TRBV19
CDR3 protein: CASSIRGAGKKAFF
CDR3 DNA: TGTGCCAGTAGTATACGGGGGGCCGGTAAAAAAGCTTTCTTT

J gene: TRBJ2-5
D gene: -
clone size: -
V gene: TRBV27
CDR3 protein: CASSLFAGKETQYF
CDR3 DNA: TGTGCCAGCAGTTTATTCGCGGGAAAAGAGACCCAGTACTTC

J gene: TRBJ1-5
D gene: -
clone size: -
V gene: TRBV5-1
CDR3 protein: CASSISGGNQPQHF
CDR3 DNA: TGCGCCAGCAGCATCTCAGGGGGCAATCAGCCCCAGCATTTT

J gene: TRBJ1-1
D gene: -
clone size: -
V gene: TRBV11-3
CDR3 protein: CASSLDRGNTEAFF
CDR3 DNA: TGTGCCAGCAGCTTAGACCGAGGGAACACTGAAGCTTTCTTT

J gene: TRBJ2-3
D gene: -
clone size: -
V gene: TRBV7-9
CDR3 protein: CASSLGLAQDTQYF
CDR3 DNA: TGTGCCAGCAGCTTGGGTCTAGCGCAAGATACGCAGTATTTT

J gene: TRBJ2-3
D gene: TRBD2
clone size: -
V gene: TRBV29-1
CDR3 protein: CSAASGRATDTQYF
CDR3 DNA: TGCAGCGCCGCGAGCGGGAGGGCCACAGATACGCAGTATTTT

J gene: TRBJ2-3
D gene: -
clone size: -
V gene: TRBV27
CDR3 protein: CASTPPGDGLFSTDTQYF
CDR3 DNA: TGTGCCAGCACCCCCCCGGGCGACGGACTATTTAGCACAGATACGCAGTATTTT

J gene: TRBJ1-4
D gene: -
clone size: -
V gene: TRBV11-2
CDR3 protein: CASSSRGSNEKLFF
CDR3 DNA: TGTGCCAGCAGCTCCAGGGGATCTAATGAAAAACTGTTTTTT

J gene: TRBJ1-1
D gene: TRBD1
clone size: -
V gene: TRBV11-2
CDR3 protein: CASTWGQMNTEAFF
CDR3 DNA: TGTGCCAGCACTTGGGGACAGATGAACACTGAAGCTTTCTTT

J gene: TRBJ2-7
D gene: -
clone size: -
V gene: TRBV7-8
CDR3 protein: CASSLGGEREQYF
CDR3 DNA: TGTGCCAGCAGCTTAGGGGGGGAACGGGAGCAGTACTTC

J gene: TRBJ2-7
D gene: TRBD2
clone size: -
V gene: TRBV28
CDR3 protein: CATKPGLAGGEQYF
CDR3 DNA: TGTGCCACGAAGCCGGGACTAGCGGGAGGCGAGCAGTACTTC

J gene: TRBJ2-1
D gene: TRBD2
clone size: -
V gene: TRBV28
CDR3 protein: CASSLQREVNEQFF
CDR3 DNA: TGTGCCAGCAGCCTCCAGCGGGAGGTCAATGAGCAGTTCTTC

J gene: TRBJ2-7
D gene: TRBD2
clone size: once
V gene: TRBV10-1
CDR3 protein: CASSEDRLAGALEQYF
CDR3 DNA: TGCGCCAGCAGTGAGGATAGGCTAGCGGGAGCCCTCGAGCAGTACTTC

J gene: TRBJ2-7
D gene: TRBD2
clone size: few
V gene: TRBV14
CDR3 protein: CASSHGTSDGGARQYF
CDR3 DNA: TGTGCCAGCAGCCATGGGACTAGCGACGGGGGAGCTAGGCAGTACTTC